The 25 T cell receptor beta chains in this list originate from one sample, sequenced in a study of CD8 T cells in ankylosing spondylitis. General study results and limits: Typical of ankylosing spondylitis blood, it appeared, was a TCR beta motif of under 10 highly homologous variants.

Antigen specificity for these receptors is unknown. One entry per CDR3 protein, called by TCRdb with MiXCR from the 5' RACE reads. Here the sample spans around 770,000 distinct CDR3 sequences, 12% being singletons. Material for sequencing was blood, either unsorted or a sorted T cell fraction (not recorded which). The receptors shown here come from a male donor with ankylosing spondylitis.

This clonotype showed up many times. V and J are TRBV9 and TRBJ2-3, with TRBD2 identical over 8 bases. CDR1 and CDR2 from the germline V gene are SGDLS and YYNGEE. J gave up 0 bases and V 6 bases, and 6 bases lay outside the gene matches. This CDR3 spans 15 amino acids. The CDR3 coding sequence is TGTGCCAGCACAACGGGGGGGATAAGCACAGATACGCAGTATTTT. Residues: CASTTGGISTDTQYF.

The table lists this clonotype with a few counts. This chain joins TRBV6-5 and TRBJ2-1, with TRBD1 identical over 8 bases. CDR3 length equals 16 residues. After removal of 2 bases from V and 4 bases from J, the junction contained 7 bases not matched to a gene. Germline V lookup: CDR1 MNHEY, CDR2 SVGAGI. For the CDR3, the DNA is TGTGCCAGCAGTTACCGGACAGGGACGAGGTACAATGAGCAGTTCTTC. Its translation is CASSYRTGTRYNEQFF.

This clonotype showed up just once. The chain recombines TRBV6-6 with TRBJ1-1, with a weak D call TRBD1 (6 bases). The CDR3 runs 13 residues. V dropped 5 bases and J dropped 8 bases, with 15 bases sitting between them. Per the germline V gene, CDR1 is MNHNY and CDR2 is SVGAGI (reference sequence). DNA of the CDR3: TGTGCCAGCAGTCCGACAGGACAGTCGGAAGCTTTCTTT. Translated, it gives CASSPTGQSEAFF.

Ten or more counts support this clonotype. V and J are TRBV20-1 and TRBJ2-5, with 7 positions matching TRBD1. Germline assignment: CDR1 DFQATT and CDR2 SNEGSKA (reference sequence). This CDR3 is 14 amino acids long. V gave up 5 bases and J gave up 2 bases; unmatched junction bases: 8. The CDR3 nucleotides read TGCAGTGCTTTTTTGCCGGGACAGCAAGAGACCCAGTACTTC. Protein sequence: CSAFLPGQQETQYF.

This rearrangement joins TRBV6-1 to TRBJ1-6; D gene uncertain. The length of the CDR3 is 16 residues. Germline V lookup: CDR1 MNHNS, CDR2 SASEGT. V was trimmed by 6 bases and J by 10 bases, leaving 22 bases between them. The CDR3 bases are TGTGCCAGCAGCAAAATGCCGCAGGCTTTGAAATCACCCCTCCACTTT. The encoded protein is CASSKMPQALKSPLHF.

This chain links TRBV2 with TRBJ2-7, with TRBD1 identical over 7 bases. The CDR3 totals 13 residues. The germline gives CDR1 SNHLY, CDR2 FYNNEI. V lost 8 bases and J lost 2; bases outside the gene matches: 6. CDR3 residues: CASEGTVTYEQYF. In nucleotides, the CDR3 is TGTGCCAGCGAAGGGACAGTTACCTACGAGCAGTACTTC.

This clonotype was counted at least ten times. This chain uses TRBV12-3 or TRBV12-4 with TRBJ2-5, with D perhaps being TRBD1 or TRBD2 (5 bases each). The CDR3 length is 15 residues. Trimming took 1 base from V and 2 from J, leaving 11 bases between them. The CDR3 sequence: CASSLEWGTQETQYF. The CDR3 DNA sequence: TGTGCCAGCAGTTTAGAGTGGGGGACGCAAGAGACCCAGTACTTC.

This sequence joins TRBV4-3 and TRBJ2-1; D perhaps matches TRBD2 (6 bases). The CDR3 covers 13 residues. CDR1 LGHNA and CDR2 YSLEER come from the germline V gene. V gave up 4 bases and J gave up 15 bases, with 19 bases separating them. DNA of the CDR3: TGCGCCAGCAGCCCCCGGGTGCGGGACTGGGCGTTCTTC. Translating gives CASSPRVRDWAFF.

In this sample, this clonotype turned up a few times. This rearrangement joins TRBV5-1 to TRBJ2-5; no clear D gene. Per germline, CDR1 SGHRS and CDR2 YFSETQ. Trimming stripped 2 bases from V and 5 bases from J, with 10 bases between. The CDR3 is 13 residues long. The CDR3 is CASSFSGPETQYF. Written as DNA, the CDR3 is TGCGCCAGCAGCTTCTCAGGCCCCGAGACCCAGTACTTC.

The chain employs TRBV6-2 or TRBV6-3 and TRBJ1-2; D unclear. CDR1 is MNHEY and CDR2 is SVGEGT in the germline V gene. The CDR3 is 12 amino acids. Trimming cost V 10 bases and J 1 base, with 10 bases left between them. The chain's CDR3 is CATAGDNYGYTF. CDR3 DNA: TGTGCCACCGCGGGCGATAACTATGGCTACACCTTC.

In its sample, this clonotype was seen a few times. DNA of the CDR3: TGTGCCAGCAGTTATGGGAAGACCTGGAATGAGCAGTTCTTC. It yields the protein CASSYGKTWNEQFF. The genes are TRBV27 and TRBJ2-1, with no clear D. Germline V lookup: CDR1 MNHEY, CDR2 SMNVEV (reference sequence). Trimming shortened V by 4 bases and J by 7 bases, and 14 bases separated the two germline ends. There are 14 residues in the CDR3.

The chain carries TRBV20-1 and TRBJ2-1; TRBD1 matches 10 bases. Germline CDR1 DFQATT, CDR2 SNEGSKA (reference sequence). This CDR3 spans 14 amino acids. Losses at the gene ends were 7 bases for V and 2 bases for J; bases not matched to a gene: 5. CDR3 sequence (DNA): TGCAGTGGTCGACAGGGGGCACCCTACAATGAGCAGTTCTTC. It encodes CSGRQGAPYNEQFF.

The table lists this clonotype with a few counts. This chain connects TRBV7-8 to TRBJ2-2; D perhaps matches TRBD2 (5 bases). V was shortened by 4 bases and J by 3 bases, with 15 bases between the two germline ends. Germline CDR1 reads SGHVS; CDR2 reads FQNEAQ. The CDR3 is 16 residues long. The CDR3 region is CASSSTSGGYTGELFF. The CDR3 DNA follows: TGTGCCAGCAGCTCAACATCTGGAGGATACACCGGGGAGCTGTTTTTT. Full variable domain (remainder filled in from reference TRBV7-8 and TRBJ2-2): GAGVSQSPRYKVAKRGQDVALRCDPISGHVSLFWYQQALGQGPEFLTYFQNEAQLDKSGLPSDRFFAERPEGSVSTLKIQRTQQEDSAVYLCASSSTSGGYTGELFFGEGSRLTVL.

The sample holds a few counts of this clonotype. J is TRBJ2-7 and V is TRBV7-2; 7 positions match TRBD2. CDR3 size: 15 residues. V was clipped by 1 base and J by 1 base; unmatched bases: 4. Germline V gene data show CDR1 as SGHTA and CDR2 as FQGNSA. CDR3 DNA sequence: TGTGCCAGCAGCTTAGTCTCAGCGGGGTCCTACGAGCAGTACTTC. It yields the protein CASSLVSAGSYEQYF.

This clonotype has ten or more counts. V is TRBV7-6 and J is TRBJ2-5; D tentatively reads TRBD1 or TRBD2 (5 bases each). Trimming left V 6 bases short and J 7 bases short, with 27 bases between. The length of the CDR3 is 17 residues. Germline V gene data show CDR1 as SGHVS and CDR2 as FNYEAQ. CDR3 protein: CASSPRPRELSAGTQYF. In DNA, the CDR3 is TGTGCCAGCAGTCCCAGGCCCAGGGAGCTCTCCGCTGGGACCCAGTACTTC.

The chain has TRBV4-3 and TRBJ2-3, with a weak D call TRBD2 (6 bases). V was trimmed by 1 base and J by 2 bases, leaving 13 bases between them. This CDR3 spans 16 amino acids. Germline CDR1 is LGHNA and CDR2 is YSLEER. The CDR3 nucleotides are TGCGCCAGCAGCCAAGCCGTCTGGGGGGTCACAGATACGCAGTATTTT. Protein product: CASSQAVWGVTDTQYF.

This clonotype was picked up a small number of times. The chain carries TRBV6-5 and TRBJ1-6, with D maybe TRBD1 (5 bases). V lost 2 bases, J lost 7 bases, and 9 bases lay in between. Germline lookup yields CDR1 MNHEY and CDR2 SVGAGI. The CDR3 contains 14 residues. In nucleotides, the CDR3 is TGTGCCAGCAGTTACGGGGCTTTAAATTCACCCCTCCACTTT. This encodes CASSYGALNSPLHF.

As concerns this clonotype: The conserved closing phenylalanine or tryptophan is absent in this CDR3, likely reflecting a read error. The V call is TRBV7-2, the J call TRBJ1-5; TRBD1 agrees at 9 bases. V gave up 6 bases and J gave up 6 bases; unmatched junction bases: 6. CDR3 length: 14 residues. Germline V gene lookup returns CDR1 SGHTA and CDR2 FQGNSA. In DNA, the CDR3 is TGTGCCAGCAGGCCAACAGGGGGCGGTCAGCCCCAGCATTTA. Protein: CASRPTGGGQPQHL.

The V gene is TRBV10-2, the J gene TRBJ2-7, with 11 bases fitting TRBD2. V trimming: 6 bases; J trimming: 1 base; junction bases outside the gene matches: 2. Germline V CDR1 and CDR2: WSHSY, SAAADI. The CDR3 extends over 14 amino acids. CDR3 sequence: CASRLAGGSYEQYF. Written as DNA, the CDR3 is TGCGCCAGCAGGCTAGCGGGAGGATCCTACGAGCAGTACTTC.

The V call is TRBV2, the J call TRBJ2-3, with D hard to call. The CDR3 length is 12 residues. Trimming cost V 6 bases and J 2 bases, with 6 bases left between them. Germline V gene lookup returns CDR1 SNHLY and CDR2 FYNNEI. CDR3 nucleotide sequence: TGTGCCAGCAGGACCGTCACAGATACGCAGTATTTT. Residues: CASRTVTDTQYF. Full variable domain (remainder filled in from reference TRBV2 and TRBJ2-3): EPEVTQTPSHQVTQMGQEVILRCVPISNHLYFYWYRQILGQKVEFLVSFYNNEISEKSEIFDDQFSVERPDGSNFTLKIRSTKLEDSAMYFCASRTVTDTQYFGPGTRLTVL.

J is TRBJ2-5 and V is TRBV11-1; maybe TRBD1 (7 bases). The CDR3 has 17 amino acids. The V gene lost 5 bases and the J gene lost 5 bases, with 24 bases spanning the gap. CDR1 and CDR2 (germline): SGHAT, FQDESV (reference sequence). In DNA form, the CDR3 reads TGTGCCAGCAGCCTCATGACAGGGACTTATTCGGAGGAGACCCAGTACTTC. Amino acid sequence: CASSLMTGTYSEETQYF.

DNA for the CDR3: TGTGCCAGCAGCGTAGCCCCCGGGGACTACAATGAGCAGTTCTTC. The encoded protein is CASSVAPGDYNEQFF. This chain uses TRBV9 with TRBJ2-1; possible D gene TRBD2, 5 bases. The CDR3 is made up of 15 amino acids. Deletions cut 0 bases from V and 3 bases from J, with 10 bases between. Per the germline V gene, CDR1 is SGDLS and CDR2 is YYNGEE.

This clonotype has a handful of counts. The chain carries TRBV20-1 and TRBJ2-2, with TRBD1 as a possible D gene (6 bases). V was cut by 5 bases and J by 7 bases, with 26 bases left in between. Germline V gene lookup returns CDR1 DFQATT and CDR2 SNEGSKA (reference sequence). The CDR3 has 17 residues. CDR3 amino acids: CSAPFVRGNGRGGELFF. The DNA of the CDR3 is TGCAGTGCTCCATTCGTCAGGGGAAATGGAAGGGGCGGGGAGCTGTTTTTT.

This clonotype has a handful of counts. This rearrangement joins TRBV20-1 to TRBJ1-3, with TRBD1 matching over 8 bases. The CDR3 is made up of 14 amino acids. Germline CDR1 is DFQATT and CDR2 is SNEGSKA (reference sequence). Germline trimming cut 6 bases from V and 7 bases from J; bases unmatched to any gene: 11. CDR3 DNA sequence: TGCAGTGCCTTGGGACAGGCTGAACGTAACACCATATATTTT. It specifies CSALGQAERNTIYF.

The chain couples TRBV6-2 or TRBV6-3 to TRBJ2-1, with 12 positions matching TRBD2. Germline CDR1 and CDR2: MNHEY and SVGEGT. The CDR3 extends over 15 amino acids. The J segment lost 10 bases and the V segment lost 2 bases, leaving 6 bases of the junction unmatched. CDR3 sequence reads: CASSYQRLAGEEQFF. CDR3 DNA sequence: TGTGCCAGCAGTTACCAGCGACTAGCGGGAGAGGAGCAGTTCTTC.